Shown below are 18 T cell receptor beta chains from a single sample sequenced in a study of blood T cell repertoires in COVID-19. Here immunoSEQ multiplex PCR was the method, and the copy in TCRdb shows in-frame clones only, minus some. The sample yields about 130,000 clones, about four fifths seen once. The sample was PBMCs or T cells enriched from blood (not recorded which). The origin of the receptors is a man aged 30-40 years who had recovered from COVID-19.

This rearrangement joins TRBV4-1 to TRBJ2-5; 11 bases map to TRBD1. CDR1 and CDR2 (germline): MGHRA, YSYEKL. With V trimmed by 4 bases and J by 7 bases, 20 bases remained unmatched. The CDR3 is 19 residues long. This CDR3 is CASSLLDRGRDDGFLTQYF. The CDR3, as DNA: TGCGCCAGCAGCCTCCTGGACAGGGGGCGGGACGACGGGTTCTTGACCCAGTACTTC.

The V and J genes are TRBV7-9 and TRBJ2-1, with D unresolved. The CDR3 sequence is 16 residues long. Germline CDR1 is SEHNR and CDR2 is FQNEAQ (reference sequence). V was pared by 1 base and J by 0 bases, with 10 bases between. The CDR3 sequence is CASSLVYGSSYNEQFF. In DNA, the CDR3 is TGTGCCAGCAGCTTAGTCTACGGTAGCTCCTACAATGAGCAGTTCTTC. Together with reference TRBV7-9 and TRBJ2-1, the CDR3 gives the full variable domain: DTGVSQNPRHKITKRGQNVTFRCDPISEHNRLYWYRQTLGQGPEFLTYFQNEAQLEKSRLLSDRFSAERPKGSFSTLEIQRTEQGDSAMYLCASSLVYGSSYNEQFFGPGTRLTVL.

This chain joins TRBV11-2 and TRBJ1-6; D is unclear. The V end was cut by 1 base, the J end by 7 bases, with 8 bases between. CDR1 is SGHAT, CDR2 FQNNGV, per germline. CDR3 length equals 14 residues. CDR3 residues: CASSLGTANSPLHF. The CDR3 coding sequence is TGTGCCAGCAGCTTAGGAACCGCGAATTCACCCCTCCACTTT. Filled out from reference TRBV11-2 and TRBJ1-6, the complete variable domain reads EAGVAQSPRYKIIEKRQSVAFWCNPISGHATLYWYQQILGQGPKLLIQFQNNGVVDDSQLPKDRFSAERLKGVDSTLKIQPAKLEDSAVYLCASSLGTANSPLHFGNGTRLTVT.

This sequence joins TRBV9 and TRBJ2-2; D not resolved. The V gene's germline CDR1 is SGDLS and CDR2 YYNGEE. The CDR3 extends over 14 amino acids. V dropped 0 bases and J dropped 5 bases, with 8 bases sitting between them. This CDR3 is CASSVAFGTGELFF. DNA of the CDR3: TGTGCCAGCAGCGTAGCTTTCGGGACCGGGGAGCTGTTTTTT.

The CDR3 here is CASSQGTSGRPSDEQFF. The CDR3 DNA reads TGCGCCAGCAGCCAAGGGACTAGCGGGAGGCCAAGCGATGAGCAGTTCTTC. This chain links TRBV4-1 with TRBJ2-1; 14 bases are shared with TRBD2. The CDR3 is made up of 17 amino acids. With V trimmed by 1 base and J by 8 bases, 7 bases remained unmatched. The germline V gene has CDR1 MGHRA and CDR2 YSYEKL.

J is TRBJ1-6 and V is TRBV5-8; TRBD1 aligns across 7 bases. Trimming at V came to 4 bases and at J to 6 bases, leaving 7 bases not matched to a gene. CDR1 is SGHTS and CDR2 is YDEGEE in the germline V gene. The CDR3 has 15 residues. CDR3 protein: CASSTGTAFNSPLHF. The CDR3 region has the DNA TGTGCCAGCAGCACCGGGACAGCTTTTAATTCACCCCTCCACTTT. The full variable domain, its missing parts supplied by reference TRBV5-8 and TRBJ1-6, is EAGVTQSPTHLIKTRGQQATLRCSPISGHTSVYWYQQALGLGLQFLLWYDEGEERNRGNFPPRFSGRQFPNYSSELNVNALELEDSALYLCASSTGTAFNSPLHFGNGTRLTVT.

The chain combines TRBV4-1 with TRBJ1-1, with TRBD1 matching over 10 bases. After removal of 4 bases from V and 1 base from J, the junction contained 12 bases not matched to a gene. Germline CDR1 MGHRA, CDR2 YSYEKL. There are 18 residues in the CDR3. The CDR3 region is CASSPLGTGVIGNTEAFF. DNA for the CDR3: TGCGCCAGCAGCCCCCTCGGGACAGGGGTCATAGGGAACACTGAAGCTTTCTTT.

The chain uses TRBV11-2 and TRBJ1-1, with D possibly being TRBD1 (5 bases). Germline CDR1 and CDR2: SGHAT and FQNNGV. V was cut by 3 bases and J by 6 bases, with 17 bases left in between. The CDR3 contains 15 residues. The CDR3 reads CASSLGDRGGSEAFF. The CDR3 DNA follows: TGTGCCAGCAGCTTGGGGGATCGGGGAGGTTCTGAAGCTTTCTTT.

The chain combines TRBV12-3 or TRBV12-4 with TRBJ1-1; D not resolved. This CDR3 has 13 residues. V shed 4 bases and J shed 0 bases, with 6 bases lying between them. The CDR3 loop is CASSSQMNTEAFF. DNA of the CDR3: TGTGCCAGCAGTTCCCAGATGAACACTGAAGCTTTCTTT.

The chain has TRBV9 and TRBJ2-1, with 7 bases fitting TRBD2. J was trimmed by 4 bases and V by 2 bases; bases with no gene match: 3. CDR1 is SGDLS and CDR2 is YYNGEE in the germline V gene. This CDR3 is built from 14 residues. The CDR3 bases are TGTGCCAGCAGCGTGGGGGGAGGGTACAATGAGCAGTTCTTC. Translation gives CASSVGGGYNEQFF.

V usage is TRBV12-5 and J usage is TRBJ1-2, with TRBD1 matching 9 bases. Unmatched junction bases numbered 3, after V lost 5 bases and J lost 5 bases. CDR1 is LGHNT and CDR2 is FRNRAP in the germline V gene. This CDR3 has 13 amino acids. The CDR3 sequence: CASGIGQGYGYTF. The CDR3 nucleotides read TGTGCTAGTGGTATAGGACAGGGGTATGGCTACACCTTC.

This clone showed up just once. This CDR3 is CASSVLDEQYF. CDR3 nucleotide sequence: TGTGCCAGCAGTGTACTAGACGAGCAGTACTTC. The chain employs TRBV25-1 and TRBJ2-7; D is perhaps TRBD2 (5 bases). The germline V and J ends were trimmed by 4 bases and 5 bases, with 6 bases remaining between them. The CDR3 is made up of 11 amino acids. CDR1 and CDR2 (germline): MGHDK, SYGVNS.

The DNA of the CDR3 is TGTGCCAGCAGCTTGGGAGGATCTTGGGAGACCCAGTACTTC. Amino acid sequence: CASSLGGSWETQYF. The chain uses TRBV5-4 and TRBJ2-5; D gene unclear. The CDR3 is made up of 14 amino acids. Germline assignment: CDR1 SGHNT and CDR2 YYREEE (reference sequence). V lost 0 bases and J 5 bases, leaving 11 bases between the germline ends.

V gene TRBV29-1 combines with J gene TRBJ2-1; 8 nucleotides align to TRBD2. CDR3 length: 15 residues. Germline CDR1 is SQVTM and CDR2 is ANQGSEA. V shed 5 bases, J shed 3 bases, and the junction held 9 bases outside the gene matches. The CDR3 bases are TGCAGCGTTCTGGACCTTAGCGGGAACTACAATGAGCAGTTCTTC. Encoded protein: CSVLDLSGNYNEQFF.

This chain connects TRBV29-1 to TRBJ1-3, with D maybe TRBD1 (5 bases). Trimming cost V 6 bases and J 2 bases, with 14 bases left between them. The length of the CDR3 is 14 residues. Germline V lookup: CDR1 SQVTM, CDR2 ANQGSEA. CDR3 DNA: TGCAGCGTCGCCGGCGGGGGTGCTGGAAACACCATATATTTT. It yields the protein CSVAGGGAGNTIYF.

The J gene is TRBJ1-2, the V gene TRBV5-6; perhaps TRBD1 as D (6 bases). Germline CDR1 is SGHDT and CDR2 is YYEEEE. The CDR3 covers 14 residues. Deletions cut 4 bases from V and 3 bases from J, with 13 bases between. The CDR3 coding sequence is TGTGCCAGCAGCGACGTGACAGGCTACTATGGCTACACCTTC. Translating gives CASSDVTGYYGYTF. The entire variable domain, with the rest obtained from reference TRBV5-6 and TRBJ1-2, is as follows: DAGVTQSPTHLIKTRGQQVTLRCSPKSGHDTVSWYQQALGQGPQFIFQYYEEEERQRGNFPDRFSGHQFPNYSSELNVNALLLGDSALYLCASSDVTGYYGYTFGSGTRLTVV.

The chain couples TRBV19 to TRBJ2-5, with TRBD2 matching 8 bases. The junction had 2 bases not matched to a gene; V was cut back by 4 bases and J by 1 base. CDR1 is LNHDA and CDR2 is SQIVND in the germline V gene (reference sequence). The CDR3 totals 14 residues. The CDR3 spells CASSRGLGQETQYF. As DNA, the CDR3 is TGTGCCAGTAGTAGGGGACTAGGCCAAGAGACCCAGTACTTC.

This clone was counted between two and nine times. The rearrangement links TRBV5-1 to TRBJ1-3; perhaps TRBD1 as D (5 bases). The CDR3 consists of 16 residues. V gave up 0 bases and J gave up 0 bases, with 10 bases separating them. Germline V gene lookup returns CDR1 SGHRS and CDR2 YFSETQ. CDR3 nucleotide sequence: TGCGCCAGCAGCTTGGGACAGATGAACTCTGGAAACACCATATATTTT. Its protein is CASSLGQMNSGNTIYF.